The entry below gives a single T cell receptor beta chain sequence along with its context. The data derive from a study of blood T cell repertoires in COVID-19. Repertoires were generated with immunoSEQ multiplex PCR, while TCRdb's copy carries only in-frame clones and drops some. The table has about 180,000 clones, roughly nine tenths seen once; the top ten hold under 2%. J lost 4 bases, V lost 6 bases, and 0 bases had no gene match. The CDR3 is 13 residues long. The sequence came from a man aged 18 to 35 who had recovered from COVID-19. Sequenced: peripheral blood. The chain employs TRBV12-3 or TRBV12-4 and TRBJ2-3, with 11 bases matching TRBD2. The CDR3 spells CASRLAGADTQYF. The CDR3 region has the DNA TGTGCCAGCAGACTAGCGGGAGCAGATACGCAGTATTTT.